This TCR beta chain was retrieved from a study of blood T cell repertoires in COVID-19. The CDR3 totals 15 residues. Per the germline V gene, CDR1 is SGHVS and CDR2 is FNYEAQ. Trimming removed 5 bases from V and 1 base from J; junction bases left unmatched: 8. The data were produced by immunoSEQ multiplex PCR, yet TCRdb's version contains in-frame clones alone and is incomplete. The sample yields roughly 87,000 clones, approximately 88% seen once. The sequence was collected from a woman aged 60-75 years with acute or convalescent COVID-19. The sequencing input was peripheral blood. The chain carries TRBV7-6 and TRBJ2-7; TRBD1 matches at 7 bases. The CDR3 region is CASSIGTAESYEQYF. In nucleotides, the CDR3 is TGTGCCAGCAGCATAGGGACAGCCGAATCCTACGAGCAGTACTTC.